These T cell receptor beta chains were read from a single sample in a study of T cell clonotyping in hematopoietic cell transplantation. Generated by immunoSEQ multiplex PCR, the TCRdb table keeps only in-frame clones and is missing some. The sample has 10,000 to 14,000 clones, nearly 90% seen once. The source material was PBMCs, sampled 100 days after allogeneic stem cell transplant. Receptor source: a female patient between 55 and 75 years old who had an allogeneic stem cell transplant from an unrelated donor, so the T cells may come from the graft donor. Some clones in this sample may be carry-over from other donors' samples. The CDR3 runs from the conserved cysteine through the conserved F or W. Each record gives: D gene, J gene, V gene, clone size, CDR3 protein, CDR3 DNA. The D gene is left open where the match is weak. Clone size is shown for a subset of rows, as once, few, many or a class of expanded clone.

>TRBD2|TRBJ2-7|TRBV19|-
CASSTGTSGRHEQYF
TGTGCCAGTAGTACGGGGACTAGCGGGAGGCACGAGCAGTACTTC
>-|TRBJ1-2|TRBV13|-
CASSLAGGANYGYTF
TGTGCCAGCAGCTTAGCGGGAGGGGCTAACTATGGCTACACCTTC
>-|TRBJ1-3|TRBV19|-
CASTRGSMSGNTIYF
TGTGCCAGTACACGGGGCAGTATGTCTGGAAACACCATATATTTT
>-|TRBJ1-4|TRBV4-1|-
CASSQDPMPQGAATNEKLFF
TGCGCCAGCAGCCAAGACCCGATGCCCCAAGGGGCTGCAACTAATGAAAAACTGTTTTTT
>TRBD2|TRBJ2-5|TRBV4-3|-
CASSQDRASGRRETQYF
TGCGCCAGCAGCCAAGATCGGGCTAGCGGGAGGCGGGAGACCCAGTACTTC
>-|TRBJ2-7|TRBV7-9|few
CASSSGLRYEQYF
TGTGCCAGCAGCTCGGGACTGCGATACGAGCAGTACTTC
>-|TRBJ2-7|TRBV19|-
CASSQGLLVPYEQYF
TGTGCCAGTAGTCAGGGACTTCTAGTCCCCTACGAGCAGTACTTC
>-|TRBJ1-1|TRBV4-3|-
CASSQDYGRASTEAFF
TGCGCCAGCAGCCAAGATTACGGTCGAGCGAGCACTGAAGCTTTCTTT
>-|TRBJ2-3|TRBV19|-
CAIQVSTDTQYF
TGTGCCATTCAGGTCTCCACAGATACGCAGTATTTT
>-|TRBJ1-1|TRBV19|-
CASTLATEAFF
TGTGCCAGTACTCTCGCGACTGAAGCTTTCTTT
>-|TRBJ1-2|TRBV6-5|once
CASSSYAGARKGYTF
TGTGCCAGCAGCTCCTACGCAGGGGCGCGTAAGGGCTACACCTTC
>-|TRBJ1-2|TRBV7-3|-
CASSPGPFYGYTF
TGTGCCAGCAGCCCAGGGCCATTTTATGGCTACACCTTC
>TRBD1|TRBJ1-5|TRBV30|-
CAWSVQGGGQPQHF
TGTGCCTGGAGTGTACAGGGGGGAGGCCAGCCCCAGCATTTT
>-|TRBJ1-1|TRBV19|-
CASRPGRLGTEAFF
TGTGCCAGTAGACCAGGGAGGTTGGGCACTGAAGCTTTCTTT